The T cell receptor (beta chain) described here comes from a study of Graves' ophthalmopathy and Graves' hyperthyroidism. The overall study: Samples of peripheral blood were obtained at initial diagnosis, prior to treatment of any kind.

Study-wide points: The majority of expanded thyroid clonotypes above 0.001 frequency also occurred in blood.

All donors with ophthalmopathy were recorded as having moderate-to-severe activity, CAS ≥3, NOSPECS ≥4 and a duration under 3 months. The study amplified TCR beta CDR3 regions using RNA transcripts. The workflow started with a first-round RT-PCR run with HTBI primers and then moved on to a second-round multiplex PCR. TCRdb analysed the multiplex PCR reads with MiXCR anew, one entry per CDR3 protein. The repertoire holds a few hundred thousand distinct CDR3 sequences, with 17% as singletons. From germline, CDR1 is MNHNS and CDR2 SASEGT. The V segment lost 7 bases and the J segment 2 bases; nucleotides outside the gene matches: 7. The CDR3 covers 14 residues. In regard to this clonotype: Its antigen remains unidentified.

This TCR derives from an adult man with Graves' ophthalmopathy. V gene TRBV6-1 combines with J gene TRBJ2-7, with TRBD2 matching over 8 bases. The material sequenced was peripheral blood. The CDR3 DNA reads as TGTGCCAGCAAGCCCCCGGGAGGGACCTACGAGCAGTACTTC. Translated: CASKPPGGTYEQYF.